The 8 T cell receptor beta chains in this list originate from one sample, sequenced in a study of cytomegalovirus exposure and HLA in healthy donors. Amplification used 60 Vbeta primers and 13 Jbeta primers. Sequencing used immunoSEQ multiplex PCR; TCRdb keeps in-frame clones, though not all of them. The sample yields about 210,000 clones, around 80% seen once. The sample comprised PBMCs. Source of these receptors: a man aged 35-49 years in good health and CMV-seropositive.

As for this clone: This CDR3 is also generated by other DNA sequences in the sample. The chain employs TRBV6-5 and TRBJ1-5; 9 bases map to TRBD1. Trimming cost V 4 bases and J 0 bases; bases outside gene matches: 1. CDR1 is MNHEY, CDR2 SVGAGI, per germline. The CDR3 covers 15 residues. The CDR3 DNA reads TGTGCCAGCAGTTCGGACAGGGGTAGCAATCAGCCCCAGCATTTT. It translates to CASSSDRGSNQPQHF.

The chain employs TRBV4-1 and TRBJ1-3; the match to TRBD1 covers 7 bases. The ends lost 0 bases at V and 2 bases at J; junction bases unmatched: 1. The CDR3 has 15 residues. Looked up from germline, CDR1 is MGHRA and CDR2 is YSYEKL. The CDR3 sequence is CASSQEGTAGNTIYF. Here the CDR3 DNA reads TGCGCCAGCAGCCAAGAGGGGACAGCTGGAAACACCATATATTTT.

The CDR3 DNA reads TGTGCCAGCAGCCAAGATCGGGGACAGGGTGCAGAGACCCAGTACTTC. Residues: CASSQDRGQGAETQYF. The gene calls are TRBV4-2 and TRBJ2-5; 9 bases align to TRBD1. In germline, CDR1 is LGHNA, CDR2 YNFKEQ. V lost 0 bases and J lost 4; bases outside the gene matches: 6. The CDR3 has 16 amino acids.

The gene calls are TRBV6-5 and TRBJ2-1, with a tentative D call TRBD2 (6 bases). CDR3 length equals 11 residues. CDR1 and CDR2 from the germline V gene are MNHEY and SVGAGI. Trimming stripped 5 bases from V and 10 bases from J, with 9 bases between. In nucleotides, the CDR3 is TGTGCCAGCAGTCAAGGACTAGAGCAGTTCTTC. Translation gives CASSQGLEQFF.

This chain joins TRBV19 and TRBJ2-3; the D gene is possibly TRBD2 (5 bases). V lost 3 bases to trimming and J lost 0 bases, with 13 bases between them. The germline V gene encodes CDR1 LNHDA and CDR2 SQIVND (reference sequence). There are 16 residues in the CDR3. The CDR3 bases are TGTGCCAGTAGTATGGGTGAGGGATGGAGCACAGATACGCAGTATTTT. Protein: CASSMGEGWSTDTQYF.

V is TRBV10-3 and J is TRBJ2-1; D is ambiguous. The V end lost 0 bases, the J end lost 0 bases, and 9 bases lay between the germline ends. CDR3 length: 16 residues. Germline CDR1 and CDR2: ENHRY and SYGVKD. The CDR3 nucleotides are TGTGCCATCAGTGAGTCGAAGCCAAGCTCCTACAATGAGCAGTTCTTC. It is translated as CAISESKPSSYNEQFF.

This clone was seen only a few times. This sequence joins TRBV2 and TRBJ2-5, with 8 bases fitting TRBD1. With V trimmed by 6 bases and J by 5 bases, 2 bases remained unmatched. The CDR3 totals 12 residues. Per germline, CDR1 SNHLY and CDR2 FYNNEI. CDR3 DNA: TGTGCCAGCAGGACAGGGGCGGAGACCCAGTACTTC. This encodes CASRTGAETQYF. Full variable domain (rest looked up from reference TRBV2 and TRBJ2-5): EPEVTQTPSHQVTQMGQEVILRCVPISNHLYFYWYRQILGQKVEFLVSFYNNEISEKSEIFDDQFSVERPDGSNFTLKIRSTKLEDSAMYFCASRTGAETQYFGPGTRLLVL.

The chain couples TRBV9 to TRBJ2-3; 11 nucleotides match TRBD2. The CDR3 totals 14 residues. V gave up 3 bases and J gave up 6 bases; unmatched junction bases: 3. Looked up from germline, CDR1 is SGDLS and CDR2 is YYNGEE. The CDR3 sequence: CASSGSGRADTQYF. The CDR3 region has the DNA TGTGCCAGCAGCGGTAGCGGGAGGGCGGATACGCAGTATTTT.